One sample yielded the 14 T cell receptor beta chains listed below, sequenced in a study of blood T cell repertoires in COVID-19 (dated by TCRdb to the early 2020s). Library method: the immunoSEQ multiplex PCR assay. TCRdb provides this immuneACCESS table in a form limited to in-frame rearrangements. Some clones are lacking; in checked studies, under half of them reflect an unresolved V gene, and why the rest are absent is not known. The sample table lists 150,000 to 200,000 clones, 80% to 90% of them with a count of one. In total, the top ten clones hold around 8.6% of the sample. The sample consisted of peripheral blood. Receptor source: a man in his forties or fifties with active or convalescent COVID-19.

CDR3 protein: CASSTPAASGLDEKLFF. CDR3 nucleotides: TGTGCCAGCAGCACCCCTGCAGCCTCAGGCTTAGATGAAAAACTGTTTTTT. This rearrangement joins TRBV9 to TRBJ1-4; D gene unclear. CDR3 size: 17 residues. Looked up from germline, CDR1 is SGDLS and CDR2 is YYNGEE. V dropped 4 bases and J dropped 6 bases, with 22 bases sitting between them.

The chain employs TRBV5-1 and TRBJ1-2; TRBD1 matches at 8 bases. CDR3 size: 14 residues. Germline values: CDR1 SGHRS, CDR2 YFSETQ. Trimming at V came to 7 bases and at J to 4 bases, leaving 9 bases not matched to a gene. The CDR3 nucleotides read TGCGCCAGCTTCAGCCCAGGGGGCGTCTATGGCTACACCTTC. Translated, it gives CASFSPGGVYGYTF. Full variable domain (rest looked up from reference TRBV5-1 and TRBJ1-2): KAGVTQTPRYLIKTRGQQVTLSCSPISGHRSVSWYQQTPGQGLQFLFEYFSETQRNKGNFPGRFSGRQFSNSRSEMNVSTLELGDSALYLCASFSPGGVYGYTFGSGTRLTVV.

This chain links TRBV19 with TRBJ1-4; D perhaps matches TRBD1 (6 bases). Germline V gene lookup returns CDR1 LNHDA and CDR2 SQIVND (reference sequence). V was shortened by 9 bases and J by 2 bases, with 16 bases between the two germline ends. The CDR3 is made up of 15 amino acids. CDR3 loop: CASGPQGSTNEKLFF. In DNA, the CDR3 is TGTGCCAGCGGCCCCCAGGGGAGCACTAATGAAAAACTGTTTTTT.

V is TRBV19 and J is TRBJ1-5; 7 bases line up with TRBD1. V was clipped by 1 base and J by 6 bases; unmatched bases: 6. Germline V gives CDR1 LNHDA, CDR2 SQIVND (reference sequence). CDR3 length equals 15 residues. The CDR3 sequence: CASSIGYRGGQPQHF. In nucleotides, the CDR3 is TGTGCCAGTAGTATAGGGTACAGGGGTGGTCAGCCCCAGCATTTT.

In DNA form, the CDR3 reads TGTGCCAGTACCCCACGGACAGAGAGAAGCAATCAGCCCCAGCATTTT. This gives the protein CASTPRTERSNQPQHF. The gene calls are TRBV19 and TRBJ1-5; weak D call: TRBD1 (6 bases). The CDR3 is made up of 16 amino acids. Trimming pared 7 bases from V and 1 base from J, leaving 17 bases between. Germline CDR1 and CDR2: LNHDA and SQIVND (reference sequence). The variable domain in full, completed from reference TRBV19 and TRBJ1-5, reads DGGITQSPKYLFRKEGQNVTLSCEQNLNHDAMYWYRQDPGQGLRLIYYSQIVNDFQKGDIAEGYSVSREKKESFPLTVTSAQKNPTAFYLCASTPRTERSNQPQHFGDGTRLSIL.

J is TRBJ2-1 and V is TRBV9; D may be TRBD1 (5 bases). There are 14 residues in the CDR3. V lost 4 bases and J lost 3, with 11 bases in between. Per germline, CDR1 SGDLS and CDR2 YYNGEE. CDR3 nucleotides: TGTGCCAGCAGCAACCAGGGATACTACAATGAGCAGTTCTTC. Its protein product is CASSNQGYYNEQFF.

This clone was counted once. This chain connects TRBV2 to TRBJ1-2; 10 nucleotides align to TRBD1. CDR3 length: 14 amino acids. V shed 3 bases and J 3 bases; nucleotides not matched to a gene: 1. CDR1 SNHLY and CDR2 FYNNEI come from the germline V gene. Here the CDR3 DNA reads TGTGCCAGCAGTGACGGACAGGGGGACTATGGCTACACCTTC. Protein product: CASSDGQGDYGYTF.

The V call is TRBV11-2, the J call TRBJ1-6; D is undetermined. Trimming left V 2 bases short and J 6 bases short, with 8 bases between. From germline, CDR1 is SGHAT and CDR2 FQNNGV. The CDR3 length is 14 residues. The CDR3 reads CASSLHQANSPLHF. CDR3 DNA sequence: TGTGCCAGCAGCTTACATCAGGCTAATTCACCCCTCCACTTT.

This clone was picked up a small number of times. This sequence joins TRBV3-1 (or the pseudogene TRBV3-2) and TRBJ2-1, with a tentative D call TRBD1 (6 bases). Deletions cut 0 bases from V and 15 bases from J, with 12 bases between. This CDR3 contains 12 residues. From germline, CDR1 is LGHDT and CDR2 YNNKEL (reference sequence). The CDR3 DNA reads TGTGCCAGCAGCCAAGATGGGGGCCTACCGTTCTTC. This sequence encodes CASSQDGGLPFF.

This chain joins TRBV5-4 and TRBJ1-3; possibly TRBD1 for D (6 bases). The germline V gene has CDR1 SGHNT and CDR2 YYREEE (reference sequence). The CDR3 is made up of 14 amino acids. The ends were cut back, 2 bases at V and 4 bases at J, with 10 bases in the middle. In DNA form, the CDR3 reads TGTGCCAGCAGCTTCTGGGGGCAGGGAAACACCATATATTTT. Its translation: CASSFWGQGNTIYF.

This clone has a handful of counts. The chain joins TRBV4-3 to TRBJ1-2; D possibly corresponds to TRBD1 (6 bases). Germline CDR1 LGHNA, CDR2 YSLEER. V was pared by 2 bases and J by 5 bases, with 12 bases between. The CDR3 runs to 14 residues. CDR3 sequence: CASSQQTGQYGYTF. As DNA, the CDR3 is TGCGCCAGCAGCCAACAAACAGGGCAGTATGGCTACACCTTC.

The rearrangement uses TRBV27 and TRBJ1-5; D uncertain. Per germline, CDR1 MNHEY and CDR2 SMNVEV (reference sequence). This CDR3 is 13 amino acids long. The ends were cut back, 0 bases at V and 15 bases at J, with 15 bases in the middle. CDR3 protein: CASSLSGDRQWHF. In nucleotides, the CDR3 is TGTGCCAGCAGTTTATCGGGCGACCGCCAATGGCATTTT.

The chain couples TRBV15 to TRBJ2-1, with D hard to call. Germline V lookup: CDR1 LNHNV, CDR2 YYDKDF (reference sequence). This CDR3 is built from 13 residues. Trimming took off 0 bases at V and 7 bases at J, with 7 bases between the two ends. CDR3 DNA: TGTGCCACCAGCAGAGATATAGCAAATGAGCAGTTCTTC. Translated: CATSRDIANEQFF.

The chain couples TRBV27 to TRBJ2-3, with 10 bases that match TRBD2. CDR1 is MNHEY and CDR2 is SMNVEV in the germline V gene (reference sequence). CDR3 length: 17 residues. The V and J ends lost 2 bases and 0 bases, in that order; junction bases with no gene match: 5. The DNA of the CDR3 is TGTGCCAGCAGTTTAGGGCCAGCGGGAGGGAGCACAGATACGCAGTATTTT. The encoded protein is CASSLGPAGGSTDTQYF.